This TCR beta chain derives from a study of PD-1 blockade in mismatch repair-deficient tumors. This clone has just one count. As yet, its antigen is unknown. TCRs were sequenced from a few patients responding to pembrolizumab. Points from the study as a whole: After pembrolizumab, tumor-resident clones rose rapidly, then generally contracted before radiologic responses.

This table comes from immunoSEQ multiplex PCR, and its TCRdb copy is limited to in-frame clones, with some not included. The sample yields some 100,000 clones, 65% to 85% seen once. Trimming at V came to 2 bases and at J to 5 bases, leaving 6 bases not matched to a gene. CDR1 and CDR2 from the germline V gene are SGHNT and YYREEE (reference sequence). CDR3 length: 14 amino acids. This chain joins TRBV5-4 and TRBJ2-7; TRBD1 agrees at 8 bases. This material consisted of peripheral blood, taken roughly 35 weeks after starting pembrolizumab. This sequence originates from an adult with mismatch repair-deficient cancer. CDR3 DNA: TGTGCCAGCAGCTTACGACAGGGGAACCACGAGCAGTACTTC. Its translation: CASSLRQGNHEQYF.